One and the same sample provided the 23 T cell receptor beta chains below, sequenced in a study of human T cells and chemical hapten exposure. Using its own MiXCR run on the RACE reads, TCRdb lists one record per CDR3 protein. The data show approximately 340,000 distinct CDR3 sequences, 5.5% to 8% seen once. Time point: patch test 1, 2 weeks after DPC sensitization. Stated treatment: therapeutic diphenylcyclopropenone sensitization with weekly scalp DPC. Sequenced material: whole blood, taken in connection with sensitization to the hapten diphenylcyclopropenone (DPC). These receptors were obtained from a woman under 30 with alopecia areata. Some clones in this sample may be carry-over from other donors' samples.

The chain combines TRBV4-3 with TRBJ2-1; maybe TRBD1 (6 bases). Trimming removed 3 bases at V and 9 bases at J, with 15 bases between. The CDR3 spans 14 residues. Germline V gene lookup returns CDR1 LGHNA and CDR2 YSLEER. The CDR3 region has the DNA TGCGCCAGCAGCCAGGATTACAGGGAGATTGAGCAGTTCTTC. Translation gives CASSQDYREIEQFF.

The chain is built from TRBV12-3 or TRBV12-4 and TRBJ1-2; D call uncertain. This CDR3 contains 12 residues. V dropped 3 bases and J dropped 8 bases, with 10 bases sitting between them. CDR3 residues: CASSFGVGGYTF. The CDR3 DNA sequence: TGTGCCAGCAGTTTTGGGGTTGGAGGCTACACCTTC.

This clonotype was detected a few times. The chain uses TRBV7-8 and TRBJ2-3, with TRBD1 identical over 9 bases. Trimming cost V 4 bases and J 5 bases; bases outside gene matches: 7. CDR1 and CDR2 from the germline V gene are SGHVS and FQNEAQ. The CDR3 is 15 amino acids. The CDR3: CASSSGTGKVDTQYF. CDR3 nucleotide sequence: TGTGCCAGCAGCTCAGGGACAGGGAAGGTAGATACGCAGTATTTT.

This clonotype occurred many times. V and J are TRBV7-3 and TRBJ2-3; perhaps TRBD2 as D (5 bases). Trimming left V 2 bases short and J 4 bases short, with 10 bases between. The CDR3 loop spans 14 amino acids. Germline V gives CDR1 SGHTA, CDR2 FQGTGA. CDR3 in amino acids: CASSLDEGADTQYF. The DNA for the CDR3 is TGTGCCAGCAGCTTAGACGAGGGCGCAGATACGCAGTATTTT.

There are a few counts of this clonotype. The chain joins TRBV6-2 or TRBV6-3 to TRBJ1-5; no clear D gene. Germline loops: CDR1 MNHEY, CDR2 SVGEGT. Trimming pared 6 bases from V and 0 bases from J, leaving 9 bases between. The CDR3 contains 14 residues. Here the CDR3 DNA reads TGTGCCAGCAGGGTACGACATAGCAATCAGCCCCAGCATTTT. Amino acids: CASRVRHSNQPQHF.

This clonotype was seen ten or more times. V usage is TRBV6-6 and J usage is TRBJ1-4; D ambiguous. The germline gives CDR1 MNHNY, CDR2 SVGAGI (reference sequence). The CDR3 loop spans 18 amino acids. Trimming cost V 2 bases and J 10 bases, with 26 bases left between them. The CDR3 here is CASSYPSTLFMRRGKLFF. The CDR3, as DNA: TGTGCCAGCAGTTACCCCAGCACCTTATTTATGCGGCGGGGAAAACTGTTTTTT.

This clonotype occurred many times. This chain uses TRBV29-1 with TRBJ1-5, with D tentatively TRBD1 (5 bases). The germline V gene has CDR1 SQVTM and CDR2 ANQGSEA. Between the trimmed V and J ends, which lost 6 bases and 3 bases, there was a span of 12 bases. This CDR3 is 13 amino acids long. CDR3 sequence reads: CSVGPGANQPQHF. CDR3 bases: TGCAGCGTAGGTCCTGGGGCCAATCAGCCCCAGCATTTT.

This clonotype was seen many times. The chain combines TRBV12-3 or TRBV12-4 with TRBJ2-3; 7 bases line up with TRBD2. V shed 6 bases, J shed 2 bases, and the junction held 11 bases outside the gene matches. The CDR3 has 16 amino acids. Here the CDR3 reads CASSRRGTSVTDTQYF. The DNA of the CDR3 is TGTGCCAGCAGCCGTCGGGGAACTAGCGTCACAGATACGCAGTATTTT.

This chain joins TRBV10-3 and TRBJ1-6; D may be TRBD1 (6 bases). Trimming left V 6 bases short and J 8 bases short, with 14 bases between. This CDR3 is built from 14 residues. Germline-derived CDR1 and CDR2 are ENHRY and SYGVKD. CDR3 coding DNA: TGTGCCATCAGATCGGGGGCGGTTGATTCACCCCTCCACTTT. Protein: CAIRSGAVDSPLHF.

This clonotype was found many times. The chain carries TRBV20-1 and TRBJ2-3, with 11 bases lining up with TRBD2. This CDR3 has 14 residues. In germline, CDR1 is DFQATT, CDR2 SNEGSKA (reference sequence). The CDR3 is CGVAGGPSQDTQYF. The DNA of the CDR3 is TGCGGGGTAGCGGGGGGGCCTAGCCAAGATACGCAGTATTTT.

The V gene is TRBV10-3, the J gene TRBJ1-1; 7 positions agree with TRBD1. The CDR3 has 14 residues. Germline V gene sequence: CDR1 ENHRY, CDR2 SYGVKD. V lost 8 bases and J lost 0; bases outside the gene matches: 6. In DNA form, the CDR3 reads TGTGCCATCGGGACAGACAATTTGAACACTGAAGCTTTCTTT. Translated, it gives CAIGTDNLNTEAFF.

This clonotype was observed a few times. The chain employs TRBV4-3 and TRBJ1-6, with TRBD1 as a possible D gene (6 bases). CDR3 size: 16 residues. With 0 bases removed from V and 6 bases from J, the gap between germline ends came to 12 bases. Germline assignment: CDR1 LGHNA and CDR2 YSLEER. CDR3 sequence: CASSQERGQSNSPLHF. DNA for the CDR3: TGCGCCAGCAGCCAAGAAAGAGGACAGAGTAATTCACCCCTCCACTTT.

This chain connects TRBV6-5 to TRBJ2-3; 8 positions match TRBD2. The CDR3 covers 15 residues. The V gene's germline CDR1 is MNHEY and CDR2 SVGAGI. V lost 5 bases and J lost 3; bases outside the gene matches: 7. The CDR3 sequence: CASSRGSGTTDTQYF. CDR3 DNA sequence: TGTGCCAGCAGTCGGGGTAGCGGGACTACAGATACGCAGTATTTT.

This clonotype was seen more than once but under ten times. V and J are TRBV20-1 and TRBJ1-1, with D maybe TRBD1 (5 bases). CDR1 and CDR2 from the germline V gene are DFQATT and SNEGSKA (reference sequence). V was shortened by 6 bases and J by 7 bases, with 12 bases between the two germline ends. This CDR3 spans 11 amino acids. The chain's CDR3 is CSATDSHEAFF. CDR3 nucleotide sequence: TGCAGTGCAACCGACAGCCATGAAGCTTTCTTT.

The gene calls are TRBV14 and TRBJ1-1, with D possibly TRBD1 on 6 matching bases. There are 16 residues in the CDR3. V lost 5 bases, J lost 5 bases, and 21 bases lay in between. Germline values: CDR1 SGHDN, CDR2 FVKESK. CDR3 in amino acids: CASSSQLWGALTEAFF. The CDR3 DNA sequence: TGTGCCAGCAGCTCACAGCTTTGGGGGGCTTTGACTGAAGCTTTCTTT.

In this sample, this clonotype turned up many times. The rearrangement joins TRBV28 to TRBJ2-3; D not resolved. The ends were cut back, 2 bases at V and 2 bases at J, with 8 bases in the middle. Per germline, CDR1 MDHEN and CDR2 SYDVKM. CDR3 length: 14 residues. CDR3 nucleotides: TGTGCCAGCAGTTTAACCCCCTTCACAGATACGCAGTATTTT. It specifies CASSLTPFTDTQYF.

This clonotype was seen many times. The J gene is TRBJ1-1, the V gene TRBV29-1; 8 bases are a match to TRBD1. Trimming removed 4 bases from V and 4 bases from J; junction bases left unmatched: 2. CDR1 and CDR2 (germline): SQVTM, ANQGSEA. The CDR3 covers 12 residues. The chain's CDR3 is CSVGTGGTEAFF. The CDR3 DNA reads TGCAGCGTTGGAACAGGGGGCACTGAAGCTTTCTTT.

This clonotype was observed at least ten times. This sequence joins TRBV11-2 and TRBJ1-1; D is undetermined. The germline V gene encodes CDR1 SGHAT and CDR2 FQNNGV. Trimming removed 5 bases from V and 5 bases from J, with 21 bases in between. The CDR3 loop spans 16 amino acids. The CDR3 DNA sequence: TGTGCCAGCAGCCCTGGGCCAGGAATCATTGGAACTGAAGCTTTCTTT. Translating it yields CASSPGPGIIGTEAFF.

This clonotype came up many times. This rearrangement joins TRBV9 to TRBJ2-7; D is uncertain. Germline V gene sequence: CDR1 SGDLS, CDR2 YYNGEE. The CDR3 has 15 amino acids. V shed 0 bases and J shed 2 bases, with 12 bases lying between them. As DNA, the CDR3 is TGTGCCAGCAGCGTAGGGTCCAACGCTCCCTACGAGCAGTACTTC. Encoded protein: CASSVGSNAPYEQYF.

The chain combines TRBV4-1 with TRBJ2-3, with TRBD1 identical over 8 bases. The junction had 12 bases not matched to a gene; V was cut back by 1 base and J by 3 bases. Germline V gene data show CDR1 as MGHRA and CDR2 as YSYEKL. This CDR3 has 18 amino acids. CDR3 sequence (DNA): TGCGCCAGCAGCCAAGGTCCCCTGGGCAGGGGGCGTACAGATACGCAGTATTTT. Its protein product is CASSQGPLGRGRTDTQYF.

V usage is TRBV5-1 and J usage is TRBJ2-5; weak D call: TRBD2 (6 bases). Germline values: CDR1 SGHRS, CDR2 YFSETQ. The germline V and J ends were trimmed by 1 base and 5 bases, with 12 bases remaining between them. CDR3 length equals 14 residues. The CDR3 DNA follows: TGCGCCAGCAGCTTGATAGCGGTTTGGGAGACCCAGTACTTC. It yields the protein CASSLIAVWETQYF.

The sample holds a few counts of this clonotype. The V call is TRBV19, the J call TRBJ1-5; a weak D match, TRBD1 (5 bases). V lost 4 bases, J lost 0 bases, and 13 bases lay in between. The CDR3 sequence is 16 residues long. CDR1 and CDR2 from the germline V gene are LNHDA and SQIVND (reference sequence). In DNA form, the CDR3 reads TGTGCCAGTAGTACCCTGACAGAAATTAGCAATCAGCCCCAGCATTTT. Translating it yields CASSTLTEISNQPQHF.

A few counts support this clonotype. The chain has TRBV7-3 and TRBJ2-7; TRBD2 aligns across 7 bases. This CDR3 spans 14 amino acids. CDR1 and CDR2 (germline): SGHTA, FQGTGA. V lost 5 bases to trimming and J lost 0 bases; unmatched junction nucleotides: 4. Written as DNA, the CDR3 is TGTGCCAGCAGCCACGGGGGGTCCTCCTACGAGCAGTACTTC. This gives the protein CASSHGGSSYEQYF.